This T cell receptor (beta chain) was sequenced in a study of blood T cell repertoires in COVID-19. Points on this clone: The same CDR3 can be traced to other DNA sequences in this sample.

This CDR3 has 13 amino acids. Germline CDR1 and CDR2: SNHLY and FYNNEI. V was pared by 3 bases and J by 4 bases, with 7 bases between. Method: immunoSEQ multiplex PCR; TCRdb's copy keeps in-frame clones and lacks some. This table has some 200,000 clones, about 80% appearing once. The sequencing sample was made of peripheral blood. This receptor was taken from a woman in her 70s with acute or convalescent COVID-19. The chain joins TRBV2 to TRBJ2-1, with D tentatively TRBD1 (6 bases). CDR3 sequence: CASSEGAYNEQFF. In nucleotides, the CDR3 is TGTGCCAGCAGTGAGGGGGCGTACAATGAGCAGTTCTTC.